Below, 23 T cell receptor beta chains from the same sample are listed, as sequenced in a study of shared T cell receptors in the human thymus. The assay was immunoSEQ multiplex PCR, and TCRdb's table has in-frame clones only and misses some. Seen here are roughly 500,000 clones, around three quarters observed once, and the top ten hold more than 0.01%. This sample was shared with a second study, whose subject was human thymus T cells.

The sequencing sample was made of thymocytes. The receptors derive from a boy younger than two with a congenital heart defect.

The chain uses TRBV15 and TRBJ2-7; D may be TRBD2 (5 bases). Germline lookup yields CDR1 LNHNV and CDR2 YYDKDF (reference sequence). The V end was cut by 1 base, the J end by 6 bases, with 13 bases between. This CDR3 is 14 amino acids long. CDR3 nucleotides: TGTGCCACCAGCAGAGCTTTTAGCGAAGGCGAGCAGTACTTC. As protein: CATSRAFSEGEQYF.

J is TRBJ2-3 and V is TRBV5-1; TRBD1 matches 8 bases. The CDR3 has 14 amino acids. Germline V gene data show CDR1 as SGHRS and CDR2 as YFSETQ. Unmatched junction bases numbered 7, after V lost 4 bases and J lost 6 bases. The CDR3 nucleotides are TGCGCCAGCAGCCGCGGACAGGGAGAGGATACGCAGTATTTT. Amino acid sequence: CASSRGQGEDTQYF.

The chain recombines TRBV28 with TRBJ2-3; 7 nucleotides match TRBD1. Per the germline V gene, CDR1 is MDHEN and CDR2 is SYDVKM. The CDR3 contains 17 residues. The junction had 15 bases not matched to a gene; V was cut back by 7 bases and J by 2 bases. For the CDR3, the DNA is TGTGCCAGCACCCTTATGCCCTCGACAGGGATCACAGATACGCAGTATTTT. It codes for CASTLMPSTGITDTQYF.

The gene calls are TRBV27 and TRBJ2-7, with 8 bases aligning to TRBD1. The CDR3 loop spans 14 amino acids. The junction had 8 bases not matched to a gene; V was cut back by 10 bases and J by 0 bases. CDR1 and CDR2 from the germline V gene are MNHEY and SMNVEV (reference sequence). As DNA, the CDR3 is TGTGCCACCCCACGGACAGGGTACTCCTACGAGCAGTACTTC. It specifies CATPRTGYSYEQYF.

V is TRBV5-6 and J is TRBJ2-2, with 7 bases that match TRBD1. Per germline, CDR1 SGHDT and CDR2 YYEEEE. J lost 7 bases, V lost 2 bases, and 8 bases had no gene match. CDR3 length: 15 residues. In nucleotides, the CDR3 is TGTGCCAGCAGCTTCTGGGCCAGGGGGTGCGGGGAGCTGTTTTTT. This codes for CASSFWARGCGELFF.

This rearrangement joins TRBV19 to TRBJ2-2; D may be TRBD2 (5 bases). Germline assignment: CDR1 LNHDA and CDR2 SQIVND (reference sequence). The CDR3 contains 13 residues. Trimming pared 11 bases from V and 5 bases from J, leaving 15 bases between. The CDR3 bases are TGTGCCGCCTGCCGCCGAGGGACCGGGGAGCTGTTTTTT. It translates to CAACRRGTGELFF.

CDR3 in amino acids: CASDRGQETQYF. DNA for the CDR3: TGTGCCAGCGACAGGGGACAAGAGACCCAGTACTTC. The V call is TRBV2, the J call TRBJ2-5; TRBD1 matches at 8 bases. Germline assignment: CDR1 SNHLY and CDR2 FYNNEI. The V gene end was trimmed by 8 bases and the J gene end by 2 bases; junction bases not matched to a gene: 1. The CDR3 has 12 residues.

The chain has TRBV4-2 and TRBJ2-1; 7 positions agree with TRBD2. Per germline, CDR1 LGHNA and CDR2 YNFKEQ. The CDR3 totals 17 residues. V shed 3 bases, J shed 2 bases, and the junction held 10 bases outside the gene matches. CDR3 residues: CASSHLTSVATYNEQFF. In DNA, the CDR3 is TGTGCCAGCAGCCACCTCACTAGCGTAGCAACCTACAATGAGCAGTTCTTC.

This chain joins TRBV5-6 and TRBJ1-5; D is perhaps TRBD1 (5 bases). The CDR3 has 15 amino acids. Germline V gene lookup returns CDR1 SGHDT and CDR2 YYEEEE. Trimming took 3 bases from V and 0 from J, leaving 10 bases between them. Here the CDR3 reads CASSSVTVSNQPQHF. The CDR3 nucleotides are TGTGCCAGCAGCTCCGTGACAGTTAGCAATCAGCCCCAGCATTTT.

This clone was recorded once. The V call is TRBV7-9, the J call TRBJ2-7, with 7 bases lining up with TRBD2. There are 13 residues in the CDR3. Looked up from germline, CDR1 is SEHNR and CDR2 is FQNEAQ (reference sequence). The V and J ends lost 5 bases and 2 bases, in that order; junction bases with no gene match: 3. CDR3 bases: TGTGCCAGCAGCCCCACTAGCGCCTACGAGCAGTACTTC. Amino acid sequence: CASSPTSAYEQYF.

The chain is built from TRBV10-3 and TRBJ2-1; 7 nucleotides agree with TRBD2. CDR3 length equals 16 residues. The V gene's germline CDR1 is ENHRY and CDR2 SYGVKD. The V segment lost 10 bases and the J segment 0 bases; nucleotides outside the gene matches: 12. CDR3 protein: CATLCHTSASYNEQFF. CDR3 DNA: TGTGCCACCCTTTGCCATACTAGCGCCTCCTACAATGAGCAGTTCTTC.

The chain carries TRBV19 and TRBJ2-2, with 7 positions matching TRBD2. Losses at the gene ends were 7 bases for V and 3 bases for J; bases not matched to a gene: 8. The CDR3 sequence is 15 residues long. Looked up from germline, CDR1 is LNHDA and CDR2 is SQIVND (reference sequence). The CDR3 here is CASNRGRRDTGELFF. The CDR3 DNA sequence: TGTGCCAGTAACCGCGGGAGACGGGACACCGGGGAGCTGTTTTTT.

The V and J genes are TRBV5-4 and TRBJ2-2; 8 bases align to TRBD2. The CDR3 is made up of 15 amino acids. Trimming cost V 0 bases and J 8 bases; bases outside gene matches: 6. The germline V gene has CDR1 SGHNT and CDR2 YYREEE (reference sequence). The CDR3 coding sequence is TGTGCCAGCAGCTTGGGTTGGACTAGCAAAGGGGAGCTGTTTTTT. It yields the protein CASSLGWTSKGELFF.

The chain recombines TRBV11-2 with TRBJ1-5; a weak D match, TRBD1 (5 bases). The V and J ends lost 0 bases and 5 bases respectively, with 8 bases between them. Germline V CDR1 and CDR2: SGHAT, FQNNGV. The CDR3 contains 14 residues. CDR3 region: CASSLDRGDQPQHF. CDR3 DNA: TGTGCCAGCAGCTTAGATCGGGGGGATCAGCCCCAGCATTTT. Combining the CDR3 with reference TRBV11-2 and TRBJ1-5 gives the whole variable domain EAGVAQSPRYKIIEKRQSVAFWCNPISGHATLYWYQQILGQGPKLLIQFQNNGVVDDSQLPKDRFSAERLKGVDSTLKIQPAKLEDSAVYLCASSLDRGDQPQHFGDGTRLSIL.

The rearrangement uses TRBV6-1 and TRBJ1-5; D possibly corresponds to TRBD1 (5 bases). Germline loops: CDR1 MNHNS, CDR2 SASEGT. V was pared by 10 bases and J by 2 bases, with 9 bases between. The CDR3 contains 12 residues. For the CDR3, the DNA is TGTGCCATAAGGGGTCGCAATCAGCCCCAGCATTTT. As protein: CAIRGRNQPQHF.

The rearrangement uses TRBV7-2 and TRBJ1-2, with 10 nucleotides matching TRBD1. The CDR3 contains 18 residues. J gave up 3 bases and V 2 bases, and 12 bases lay outside the gene matches. Germline values: CDR1 SGHTA, CDR2 FQGNSA. The CDR3: CASSLSETGGAGDYGYTF. The CDR3 nucleotides read TGTGCCAGCAGCTTATCGGAGACAGGGGGCGCCGGGGACTATGGCTACACCTTC.

This clone has a single count. J is TRBJ2-7 and V is TRBV10-3, with D possibly being TRBD1 (6 bases). Trimming took 3 bases from V and 4 from J, leaving 19 bases between them. The CDR3 contains 16 residues. The germline gives CDR1 ENHRY, CDR2 SYGVKD. The CDR3 nucleotides read TGTGCCATCAGTGATCCTGACAGGCCCTTGGCGTACGAGCAGTACTTC. Protein: CAISDPDRPLAYEQYF.

This chain connects TRBV28 to TRBJ2-3, with D perhaps TRBD2 (6 bases). The CDR3 is made up of 19 amino acids. CDR1 MDHEN and CDR2 SYDVKM come from the germline V gene. Trimming pared 3 bases from V and 1 base from J, leaving 23 bases between. CDR3 in amino acids: CASSFSGPLCWGGTDTQYF. CDR3 bases: TGTGCCAGCAGTTTCAGCGGGCCTCTATGCTGGGGGGGCACAGATACGCAGTATTTT. Full variable domain (rest looked up from reference TRBV28 and TRBJ2-3): DVKVTQSSRYLVKRTGEKVFLECVQDMDHENMFWYRQDPGLGLRLIYFSYDVKMKEKGDIPEGYSVSREKKERFSLILESASTNQTSMYLCASSFSGPLCWGGTDTQYFGPGTRLTVL.

This chain links TRBV6-5 with TRBJ2-7, with 14 bases identical to TRBD2. CDR1 is MNHEY and CDR2 is SVGAGI in the germline V gene. This CDR3 spans 15 amino acids. The trim removed 4 bases at V and 5 bases at J, leaving 4 bases unmatched. This CDR3 is CASSFKGLAGDEQYF. The CDR3 DNA follows: TGTGCCAGCAGTTTCAAGGGACTAGCGGGAGACGAGCAGTACTTC.

The CDR3 reads CASSLPPGLAGVQETQYF. CDR3 nucleotides: TGTGCCAGCAGCTTACCGCCGGGACTAGCGGGAGTCCAAGAGACCCAGTACTTC. V gene TRBV11-3 combines with J gene TRBJ2-5, with TRBD2 identical over 14 bases. Germline V gene data show CDR1 as SGHNT and CDR2 as YENEEA. V shed 2 bases and J 1 base; nucleotides not matched to a gene: 6. The CDR3 runs to 18 residues.

This chain links TRBV6-5 with TRBJ2-7; possibly TRBD2 for D (6 bases). Germline V CDR1 and CDR2: MNHEY, SVGAGI. V gave up 2 bases and J gave up 9 bases, with 20 bases separating them. This CDR3 region has 15 residues. The CDR3 loop reads CASSYPPGGEAMQYF. The DNA for the CDR3 is TGTGCCAGCAGTTACCCCCCAGGCGGGGAGGCTATGCAGTACTTC.

The chain combines TRBV30 with TRBJ2-2, with D uncertain. Trimming shortened V by 0 bases and J by 5 bases, and 10 bases separated the two germline ends. This CDR3 comprises 14 residues. Germline loops: CDR1 GTSNPN, CDR2 SVGIG (reference sequence). The CDR3 DNA is TGTGCCTGGAGTGTACCCCATGAGACCGGGGAGCTGTTTTTT. Protein product: CAWSVPHETGELFF.

This clone came up a few times. J is TRBJ2-7 and V is TRBV7-9; TRBD1 matches 10 bases. J was trimmed by 3 bases and V by 1 base; bases with no gene match: 15. CDR3 length equals 19 residues. In germline, CDR1 is SEHNR, CDR2 FQNEAQ (reference sequence). DNA for the CDR3: TGTGCCAGCAGCTTAGGGCCTCGTCTTGCGGGACAGGGGTTCTACGAGCAGTACTTC. Amino acid sequence: CASSLGPRLAGQGFYEQYF.